A selection of T cell receptor beta chains follows, all from one sample in a study of cytomegalovirus exposure and HLA in healthy donors. Measured with immunoSEQ multiplex PCR; TCRdb has only the in-frame clones, and not every one. The sample lists around 150,000 clones; approximately 70% were seen once. Sequenced sample: PBMCs. Every receptor here comes from a human donor in good health. Each CDR3 is given with its conserved first and last residue. The D gene is left open where the match is weak. Clone size is given for some rows only: seen once, a few or many times, or a class if the clone is expanded.

NA	TRBV2	10	TRBJ1-3	NA	TGTGTACAAACAGGAAACACCATATATTTT	CVQTGNTIYF
NA	TRBV7-2	14	TRBJ1-6	NA	TGTGCCAGCAGACTAGGGCAGGGAGGGTCACCCCTCCACTTT	CASRLGQGGSPLHF
NA	TRBV7-6	13	TRBJ1-2	NA	TGTGCCAGCCGACCCCTAGCTAACTATGGCTACACCTTC	CASRPLANYGYTF
NA	TRBV6-6	15	TRBJ2-7	NA	TGTGCCAGCAGTAGCGGAGGAGGGGAATGGAACGAGCAGTACTTC	CASSSGGGEWNEQYF
NA	TRBV11-2	14	TRBJ2-2	NA	TGTGCCAGCAGCTTAGCGACAGTCACCGGGGAGCTGTTTTTT	CASSLATVTGELFF
NA	TRBV4-2	15	TRBJ2-1	NA	TGTGCCAGCAGCCAAGTGGGAGACAAGAACAATGAGCAGTTCTTC	CASSQVGDKNNEQFF
NA	TRBV5-6	17	TRBJ2-7	NA	TGTGCCAGCAGCTTGGTATCCCTAGGGCAGGGAAGTGGCGAGCAGTACTTC	CASSLVSLGQGSGEQYF
NA	TRBV29-1	14	TRBJ2-1	NA	TGCAGCGTTGGCAGGGATGTGGGGTACAATGAGCAGTTCTTC	CSVGRDVGYNEQFF
NA	TRBV6-1	15	TRBJ2-7	NA	TGTGCCAGCAGTGAATCCCCAGGGACATCCTACGAGCAGTACTTC	CASSESPGTSYEQYF
TRBD1	TRBV6-4	14	TRBJ1-5	NA	TGTGCCAGCCCAGCAGGGGGCGTCGGGCAGCCCCAGCATTTT	CASPAGGVGQPQHF
NA	TRBV18	14	TRBJ1-1	few	TGTGCCAGCTCACCACCGACAGACAGCACTGAAGCTTTCTTT	CASSPPTDSTEAFF
NA	TRBV2	14	TRBJ2-2	NA	TGTGCCAGCATCTTCAGAAAGAACACCGGGGAGCTGTTTTTT	CASIFRKNTGELFF
NA	TRBV7-8	14	TRBJ2-5	once	TGTGCCAGCAGCCCCCGTGGGCTTCAAGAGACCCAGTACTTC	CASSPRGLQETQYF
TRBD2	TRBV7-9	13	TRBJ2-1	few	TGTGCCAGCAGCCCGCCGCGGGAGGGTGAGCAGTTCTTC	CASSPPREGEQFF
TRBD2	TRBV6-1	16	TRBJ2-3	NA	TGTGCCAGCAGTGTCCTAGCGGGGGGGCGGACAGATACGCAGTATTTT	CASSVLAGGRTDTQYF
NA	TRBV9	17	TRBJ1-3	few	TGTGCCAGCAGCGTAGAGGTGGCGATGGCGGGTGGAAACACCATATATTTT	CASSVEVAMAGGNTIYF
TRBD1	TRBV29-1	17	TRBJ2-1	NA	TGCAGCGTTGAAGATAGGGACAGGGGCCGTCCCTCCGTTGAGCAGTTCTTC	CSVEDRDRGRPSVEQFF
TRBD2	TRBV9	18	TRBJ2-2	NA	TGTGCCAGCAGCGTAGAGGGAACTAGCGGGAGTTTTTTCCGGGAGCTGTTTTTT	CASSVEGTSGSFFRELFF
NA	TRBV21-1	15	TRBJ2-4	NA	TGTGCCAGCAGCAAAACCCAGGGGACCCTAAACATTCAGTACTTC	CASSKTQGTLNIQYF
TRBD2	TRBV5-1	16	TRBJ2-2	NA	TGCGCCAGCAGCACCACTAGCGGGGTTCGAACCGGGGAGCTGTTTTTT	CASSTTSGVRTGELFF
NA	TRBV30	14	TRBJ2-2	NA	TGTGCCTGGGCAAGGCTAGCGAACACCGGGGAGCTGTTTTTT	CAWARLANTGELFF
TRBD1	TRBV13	15	TRBJ2-1	NA	TGTGCCAGCAGCTTAAGGACAGGGTTGGGAGATGAGCAGTTCTTC	CASSLRTGLGDEQFF
NA	TRBV28	13	TRBJ2-7	NA	TGTGCCAGCAGTTCCCCTAGCTCCTACGAGCAGTACTTC	CASSSPSSYEQYF
TRBD2	TRBV6-6	14	TRBJ2-7	NA	TGTGCCAGCGGGGAGCGGGGAACCTCCTACGAGCAGTACTTC	CASGERGTSYEQYF
TRBD1	TRBV6-1	13	TRBJ1-2	NA	TGTGCCAGCAGTCCGGACAGGGGGTTTGGCTACACCTTC	CASSPDRGFGYTF
NA	TRBV12-5	14	TRBJ1-4	few	TGTGCTAGTGGTTTTTGGCCGGGTAATGAAAAACTGTTTTTT	CASGFWPGNEKLFF
NA	TRBV5-1	16	TRBJ2-1	NA	NA	CASSFGGGTSGSRGFF
TRBD1	TRBV7-6	15	TRBJ1-6	NA	TGTGCCAGCAGCCAGGGACAGGGGACGAATTCACCCCTCCACTTT	CASSQGQGTNSPLHF
NA	TRBV5-4	16	TRBJ2-5	NA	TGTGCCAGCAGCTACTGGGCCGGAGGCGGAAAAGAGACCCAGTACTTC	CASSYWAGGGKETQYF
TRBD2	TRBV5-1	16	TRBJ2-1	NA	TGCGCCAGCAGCTTGGGGCCTGGGACTAGCGGGACTCAGCAGTTCTTC	CASSLGPGTSGTQQFF
TRBD2	TRBV9	15	TRBJ2-1	NA	TGTGCCAGCAGCGTAGGAACTAGCGCCTACAATGAGCAGTTCTTC	CASSVGTSAYNEQFF
TRBD1	TRBV7-9	15	TRBJ2-7	NA	TGTGCCAGCAGCTCGGACAGGGGGTACTCCTACGAGCAGTACTTC	CASSSDRGYSYEQYF
NA	TRBV18	15	TRBJ2-5	NA	TGTGCCAGCTCACCAATTGCTGTCCTGGGCGAGACCCAGTACTTC	CASSPIAVLGETQYF
NA	TRBV13	14	TRBJ1-5	NA	TGTGCCAGCAGCCTCGGGACAAATAATCAGCCCCAGCATTTT	CASSLGTNNQPQHF
TRBD2	TRBV5-1	16	TRBJ2-1	NA	TGCGCCAGCAGCTTGGAGTGGAGCGGGAGAAGCAATGAGCAGTTCTTC	CASSLEWSGRSNEQFF
TRBD1	TRBV29-1	19	TRBJ1-2	NA	TGCAGCGTTGGGGGTGGACAGGGCAATAGAGATAGGAGTAACTATGGCTACACCTTC	CSVGGGQGNRDRSNYGYTF
TRBD1	TRBV25-1	12	TRBJ1-2	NA	TGTGCCAGCAGTGCAGGGGGCAATGGCTACACCTTC	CASSAGGNGYTF
TRBD1	TRBV5-1	15	TRBJ1-1	NA	TGCGCCAGCAGCACCCGACAGGGGCAGAACACTGAAGCTTTCTTT	CASSTRQGQNTEAFF
NA	TRBV7-2	15	TRBJ1-1	NA	TGTGCCAGCAGCTTAGGGTGGGGAGTAGGCACTGAAGCTTTCTTT	CASSLGWGVGTEAFF
NA	TRBV5-1	17	TRBJ2-2	NA	TGCGCCAGCAGCTTGGTTCCCCGGGACTTGAACACCGGGGAGCTGTTTTTT	CASSLVPRDLNTGELFF
NA	TRBV5-4	12	TRBJ2-3	once	TGTGCCAGCAGCCGGGATGGAGATACGCAGTATTTT	CASSRDGDTQYF
NA	TRBV6-5	15	TRBJ1-4	NA	TGTGCCAGCAGTTACATCGGGGGGAGAAATGAAAAACTGTTTTTT	CASSYIGGRNEKLFF
TRBD2	TRBV30	15	TRBJ2-1	NA	TGTGCCTGGAGTTTGGGCGGGAGGGCGTACAATGAGCAGTTCTTC	CAWSLGGRAYNEQFF
NA	TRBV2	13	TRBJ1-5	many	TGTGCCAGCAGTGCCCGGGGAGATCAGCCCCAGCATTTT	CASSARGDQPQHF
NA	TRBV5-4	13	TRBJ1-2	few	TGTGCCAGCAGCTTGAACGGTAACTATGGCTACACCTTC	CASSLNGNYGYTF
NA	TRBV5-6	14	TRBJ2-7	NA	TGTGCCAGCAGCTTGGCCCTACAGGACTACGAGCAGTACTTC	CASSLALQDYEQYF
NA	TRBV6-6	16	TRBJ1-6	few	TGTGCCAGCAGTTATGGGACACGGAATTATAATTCACCCCTCCACTTT	CASSYGTRNYNSPLHF
TRBD1	TRBV30	14	TRBJ1-2	NA	TGTGCCTGGGCCGGACAGGGAAAAGGGTATGGCTACACCTTC	CAWAGQGKGYGYTF
NA	TRBV5-1	15	TRBJ1-2	once	TGCGCCAGCAGCCCCGACGGTACAGCTAACTATGGCTACACCTTC	CASSPDGTANYGYTF
NA	TRBV9	14	TRBJ2-1	NA	TGTGCCAGCAGCGTAGCGGGTCCTTACAATGAGCAGTTCTTC	CASSVAGPYNEQFF
TRBD2	TRBV11-3	16	TRBJ2-2	NA	TGTGCCAGCAGCCCACGACTAGCGGGAGGGACCGGGGAGCTGTTTTTT	CASSPRLAGGTGELFF
TRBD1	TRBV6-1	14	TRBJ2-7	few	TGTGCCAGCGGATCAGGACAGGTCCCCTACGAGCAGTACTTC	CASGSGQVPYEQYF
NA	TRBV2	12	TRBJ2-5	NA	TGTGCCAGCAGTGGGGTGCGGGAGACCCAGTACTTC	CASSGVRETQYF